The clone carrying this T cell receptor beta chain was observed once. The record originates from a study of blood T cell repertoires in COVID-19. Overall study: Italy, Spain and the United States were the sources of the convalescent and acute COVID-19 samples. T cells, B-cell-depleted T cells, or PBMCs supplied cDNA or gDNA.

Original processing notes: Amplified reference gene primers provided the basis for estimating nucleated cell counts. Only in-frame clones appear in the TCRdb table, and some are missing; sequencing was by immunoSEQ multiplex PCR. For V, J and clone size, that table is used; D and trimming come from the DNA. The table lists more than 95,000 clones, more than 75% of them singletons. This TCR was sampled from a man older than 75 with acute or convalescent COVID-19. Sequenced input: peripheral blood.

CDR3 in amino acids: CATSSEDRVNQPQHF. The CDR3 coding sequence is TGTGCCACCAGCAGCGAGGACAGGGTAAACCAGCCCCAGCATTTT. V is TRBV15 and J is TRBJ1-5; 8 bases agree with TRBD1. The junction had 8 bases not matched to a gene; V was cut back by 3 bases and J by 7 bases. CDR1 is LNHNV and CDR2 is YYDKDF in the germline V gene (reference sequence). The length of the CDR3 is 15 residues. Supplemented by reference TRBV15 and TRBJ1-5, the full variable domain reads DAMVIQNPRYQVTQFGKPVTLSCSQTLNHNVMYWYQQKSSQAPKLLFHYYDKDFNNEADTPDNFQSRRPNTSFCFLDIRSPGLGDTAMYLCATSSEDRVNQPQHFGDGTRLSIL.